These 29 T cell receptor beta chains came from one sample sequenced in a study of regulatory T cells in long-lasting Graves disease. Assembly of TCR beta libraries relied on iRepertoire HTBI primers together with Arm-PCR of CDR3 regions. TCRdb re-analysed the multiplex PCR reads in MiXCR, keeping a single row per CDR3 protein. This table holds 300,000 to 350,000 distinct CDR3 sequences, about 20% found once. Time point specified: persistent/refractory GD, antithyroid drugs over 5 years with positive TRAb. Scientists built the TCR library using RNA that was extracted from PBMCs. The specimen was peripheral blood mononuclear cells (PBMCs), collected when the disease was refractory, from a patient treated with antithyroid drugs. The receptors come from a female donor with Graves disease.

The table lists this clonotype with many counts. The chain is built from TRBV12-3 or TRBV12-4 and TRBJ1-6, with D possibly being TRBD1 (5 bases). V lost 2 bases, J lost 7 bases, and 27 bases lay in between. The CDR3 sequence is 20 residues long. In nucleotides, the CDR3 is TGTGCCAGCAGTTTATTTGTCTTTAGATGGGACCAGACGTCGAATTCACCCCTCCACTTT. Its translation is CASSLFVFRWDQTSNSPLHF.

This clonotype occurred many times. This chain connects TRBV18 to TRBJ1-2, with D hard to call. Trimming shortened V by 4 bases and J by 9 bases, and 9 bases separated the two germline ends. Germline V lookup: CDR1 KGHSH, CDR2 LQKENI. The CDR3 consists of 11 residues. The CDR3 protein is CASSQDRRYTF. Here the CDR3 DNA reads TGTGCCAGCTCACAGGATAGGCGCTACACCTTC.

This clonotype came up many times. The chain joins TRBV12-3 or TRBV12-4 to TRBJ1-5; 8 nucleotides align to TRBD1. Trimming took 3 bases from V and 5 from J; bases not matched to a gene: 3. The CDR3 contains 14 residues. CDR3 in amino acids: CASSLQGAYQPQHF. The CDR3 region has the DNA TGTGCCAGCAGTTTGCAGGGGGCTTATCAGCCCCAGCATTTT.

CDR3 in DNA: TGCAGTGCTGGACGACAGGGGGCTTTGGAAAATTCACCCCTCCACTTT. Amino acids: CSAGRQGALENSPLHF. The chain carries TRBV20-1 and TRBJ1-6; 10 bases align to TRBD1. V trimming: 5 bases; J trimming: 7 bases; junction bases outside the gene matches: 11. CDR3 length equals 16 residues. The germline gives CDR1 DFQATT, CDR2 SNEGSKA (reference sequence).

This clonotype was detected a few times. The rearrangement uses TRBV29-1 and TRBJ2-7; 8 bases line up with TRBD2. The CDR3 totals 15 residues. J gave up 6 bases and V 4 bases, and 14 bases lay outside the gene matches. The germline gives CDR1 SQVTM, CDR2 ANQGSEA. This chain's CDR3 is CSVGLPGTRVSEQYF. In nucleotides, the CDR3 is TGCAGCGTTGGACTGCCCGGGACTAGAGTCTCCGAGCAGTACTTC.

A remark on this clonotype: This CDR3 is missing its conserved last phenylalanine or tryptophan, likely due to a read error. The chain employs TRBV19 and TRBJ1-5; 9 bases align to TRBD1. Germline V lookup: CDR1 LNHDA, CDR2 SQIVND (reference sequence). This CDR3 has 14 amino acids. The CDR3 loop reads CAAKQGAGNQPQHS. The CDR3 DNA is TGTGCAGCCAAACAGGGGGCTGGCAATCAGCCCCAGCATTCT.

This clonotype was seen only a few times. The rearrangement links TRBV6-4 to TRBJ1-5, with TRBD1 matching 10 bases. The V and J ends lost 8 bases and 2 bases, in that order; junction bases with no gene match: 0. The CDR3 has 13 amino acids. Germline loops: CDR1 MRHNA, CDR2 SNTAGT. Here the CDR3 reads CASGTGGNQPQHF. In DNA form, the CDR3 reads TGTGCCAGCGGGACAGGGGGCAATCAGCCCCAGCATTTT.

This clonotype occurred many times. CDR3 region: CASSLGTPLNTEAFF. The CDR3 coding sequence is TGCGCCAGCAGCTTGGGGACGCCTCTGAACACTGAAGCTTTCTTT. The chain recombines TRBV5-1 with TRBJ1-1; D remains unclear. The CDR3 length is 15 residues. Germline V gene lookup returns CDR1 SGHRS and CDR2 YFSETQ. The ends were cut back, 0 bases at V and 0 bases at J, with 9 bases in the middle.

CDR3 amino acids: CSVEGGASGSGANVLTF. The CDR3 DNA follows: TGCAGCGTTGAAGGAGGGGCATCAGGCTCTGGGGCCAACGTCCTGACTTTC. This chain uses TRBV29-1 with TRBJ2-6; D may be TRBD1 or TRBD2 (5 bases each). V gave up 1 base and J gave up 0 bases, with 13 bases separating them. Per the germline V gene, CDR1 is SQVTM and CDR2 is ANQGSEA. The CDR3 length is 17 residues.

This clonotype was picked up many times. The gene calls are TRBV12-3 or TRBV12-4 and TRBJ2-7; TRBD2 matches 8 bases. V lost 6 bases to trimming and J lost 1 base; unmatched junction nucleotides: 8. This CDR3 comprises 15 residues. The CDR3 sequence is CASSPGGRTSYEQYF. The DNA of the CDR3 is TGTGCCAGCAGCCCGGGAGGGAGGACGTCCTACGAGCAGTACTTC.

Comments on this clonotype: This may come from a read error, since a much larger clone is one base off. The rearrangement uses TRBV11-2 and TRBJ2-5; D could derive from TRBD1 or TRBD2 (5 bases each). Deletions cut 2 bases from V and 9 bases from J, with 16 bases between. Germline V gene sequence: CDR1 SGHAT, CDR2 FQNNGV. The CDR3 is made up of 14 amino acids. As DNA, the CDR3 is TGTGCCAGCAGCTTACAGGGCACGGGGAAGGCCCAGTACTTC. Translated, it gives CASSLQGTGKAQYF.

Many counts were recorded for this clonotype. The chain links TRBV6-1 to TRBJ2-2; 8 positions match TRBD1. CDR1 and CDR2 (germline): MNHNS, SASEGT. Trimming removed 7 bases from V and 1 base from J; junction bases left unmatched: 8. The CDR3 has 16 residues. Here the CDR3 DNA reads TGTGCCAGCACCCTAGAGGACAGGGTGAACACCGGGGAGCTGTTTTTT. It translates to CASTLEDRVNTGELFF.

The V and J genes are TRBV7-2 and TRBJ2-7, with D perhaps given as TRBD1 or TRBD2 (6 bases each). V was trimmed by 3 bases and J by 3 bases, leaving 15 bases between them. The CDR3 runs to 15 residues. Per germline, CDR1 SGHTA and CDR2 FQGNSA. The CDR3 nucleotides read TGTGCCAGCAGCTTCCAGGGGACTGCAGGCTACGAGCAGTACTTC. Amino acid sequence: CASSFQGTAGYEQYF.

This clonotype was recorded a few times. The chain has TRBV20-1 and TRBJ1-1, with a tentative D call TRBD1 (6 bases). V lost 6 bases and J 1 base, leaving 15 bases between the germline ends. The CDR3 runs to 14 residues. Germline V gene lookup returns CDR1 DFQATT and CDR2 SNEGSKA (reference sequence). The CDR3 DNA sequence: TGCAGTGCCCTTTCCGGGACAAGGAACACTGAAGCTTTCTTT. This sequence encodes CSALSGTRNTEAFF.

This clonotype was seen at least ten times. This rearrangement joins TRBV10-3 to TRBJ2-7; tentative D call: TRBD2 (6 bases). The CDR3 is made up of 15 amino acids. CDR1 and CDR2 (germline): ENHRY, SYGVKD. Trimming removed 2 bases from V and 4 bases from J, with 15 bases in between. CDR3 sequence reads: CAISEGVAGRYEQYF. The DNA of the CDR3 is TGTGCCATCAGTGAGGGCGTCGCAGGGAGGTACGAGCAGTACTTC.

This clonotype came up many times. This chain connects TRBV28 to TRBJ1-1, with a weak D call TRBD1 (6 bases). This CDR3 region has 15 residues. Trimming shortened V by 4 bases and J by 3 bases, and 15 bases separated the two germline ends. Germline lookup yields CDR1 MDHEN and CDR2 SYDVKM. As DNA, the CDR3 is TGTGCCAGCAGTTCCCTCGCGGGGGGGCACACTGAAGCTTTCTTT. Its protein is CASSSLAGGHTEAFF.

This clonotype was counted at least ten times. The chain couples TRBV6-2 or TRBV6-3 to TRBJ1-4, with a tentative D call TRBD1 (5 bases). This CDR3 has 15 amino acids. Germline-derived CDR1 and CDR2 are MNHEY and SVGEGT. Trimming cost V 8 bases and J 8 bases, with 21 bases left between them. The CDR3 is CASREGRGLSEKLFF. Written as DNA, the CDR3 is TGTGCCAGCCGTGAGGGACGGGGGTTATCAGAAAAACTGTTTTTT.

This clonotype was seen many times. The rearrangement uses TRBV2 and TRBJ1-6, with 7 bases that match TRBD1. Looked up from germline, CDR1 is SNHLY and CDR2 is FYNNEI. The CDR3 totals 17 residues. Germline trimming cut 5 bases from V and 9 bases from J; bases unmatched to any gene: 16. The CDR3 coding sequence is TGTGCCAGCAGTAGAGCAGGACAGGTGGTTGTGCGTTCACCCCTCCACTTT. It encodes CASSRAGQVVVRSPLHF.

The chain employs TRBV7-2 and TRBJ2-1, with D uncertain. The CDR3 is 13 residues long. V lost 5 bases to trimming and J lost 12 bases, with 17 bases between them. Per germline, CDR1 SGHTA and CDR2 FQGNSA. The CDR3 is CASSNLPTSGQFF. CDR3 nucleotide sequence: TGTGCCAGCAGCAACCTTCCCACGAGTGGGCAGTTCTTC.

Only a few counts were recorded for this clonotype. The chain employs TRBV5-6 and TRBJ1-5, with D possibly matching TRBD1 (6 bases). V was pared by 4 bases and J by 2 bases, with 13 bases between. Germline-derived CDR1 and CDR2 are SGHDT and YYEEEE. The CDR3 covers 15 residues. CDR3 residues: CASSRRDIRNQPQHF. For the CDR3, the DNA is TGTGCCAGCAGCCGTAGGGACATCCGCAATCAGCCCCAGCATTTT. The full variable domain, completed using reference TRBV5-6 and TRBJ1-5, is DAGVTQSPTHLIKTRGQQVTLRCSPKSGHDTVSWYQQALGQGPQFIFQYYEEEERQRGNFPDRFSGHQFPNYSSELNVNALLLGDSALYLCASSRRDIRNQPQHFGDGTRLSIL.

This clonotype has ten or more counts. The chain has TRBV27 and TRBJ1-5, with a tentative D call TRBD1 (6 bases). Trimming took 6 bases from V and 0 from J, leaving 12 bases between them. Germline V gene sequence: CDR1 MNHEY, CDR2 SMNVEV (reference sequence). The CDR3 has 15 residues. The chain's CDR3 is CASRYDRNSNQPQHF. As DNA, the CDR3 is TGTGCCAGCAGATACGACAGGAATAGCAATCAGCCCCAGCATTTT.

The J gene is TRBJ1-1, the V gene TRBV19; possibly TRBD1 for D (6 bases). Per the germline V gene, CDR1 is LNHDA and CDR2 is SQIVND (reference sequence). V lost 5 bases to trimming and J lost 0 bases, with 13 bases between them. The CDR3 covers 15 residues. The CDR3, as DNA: TGTGCCAGTAGTTTTTCAGGACAGATGAACACTGAAGCTTTCTTT. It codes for CASSFSGQMNTEAFF.

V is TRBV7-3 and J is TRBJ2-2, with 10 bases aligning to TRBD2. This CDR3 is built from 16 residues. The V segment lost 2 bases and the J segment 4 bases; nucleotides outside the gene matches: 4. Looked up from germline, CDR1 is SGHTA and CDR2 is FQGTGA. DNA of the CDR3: TGTGCCAGCAGCTTACCAACTAGCGGGGTCACCGGGGAGCTGTTTTTT. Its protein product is CASSLPTSGVTGELFF.

The CDR3 sequence is CASSPLAGGELFF. CDR3 nucleotide sequence: TGTGCCAGCAGTCCACTAGCTGGCGGGGAGCTGTTTTTT. The genes are TRBV3-1 and TRBJ2-2; maybe TRBD2 (6 bases). Germline V gene lookup returns CDR1 LGHDT and CDR2 YNNKEL (reference sequence). Trimming removed 6 bases from V and 7 bases from J, with 12 bases in between. This CDR3 has 13 residues.

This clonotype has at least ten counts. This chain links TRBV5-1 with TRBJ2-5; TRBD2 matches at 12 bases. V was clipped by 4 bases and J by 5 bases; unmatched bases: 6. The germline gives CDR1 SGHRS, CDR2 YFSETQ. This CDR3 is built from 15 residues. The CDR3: CASSTTSGREETQYF. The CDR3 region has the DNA TGCGCCAGCAGCACGACTAGCGGGAGAGAGGAGACCCAGTACTTC.

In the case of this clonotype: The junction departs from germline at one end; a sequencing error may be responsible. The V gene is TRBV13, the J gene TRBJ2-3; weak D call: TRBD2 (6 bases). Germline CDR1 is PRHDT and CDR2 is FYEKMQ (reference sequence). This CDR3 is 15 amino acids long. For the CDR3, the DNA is TGCGCCAGCAGCTGGGCCGGGACTCTCACAGATACGCAGTATTTT. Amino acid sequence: CASSWAGTLTDTQYF.

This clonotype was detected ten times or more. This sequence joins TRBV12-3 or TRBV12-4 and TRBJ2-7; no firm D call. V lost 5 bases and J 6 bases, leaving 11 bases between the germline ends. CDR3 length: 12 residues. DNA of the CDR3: TGTGCCAGCAGTCAATCTGTCGCCGAGCAGTACTTC. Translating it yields CASSQSVAEQYF.

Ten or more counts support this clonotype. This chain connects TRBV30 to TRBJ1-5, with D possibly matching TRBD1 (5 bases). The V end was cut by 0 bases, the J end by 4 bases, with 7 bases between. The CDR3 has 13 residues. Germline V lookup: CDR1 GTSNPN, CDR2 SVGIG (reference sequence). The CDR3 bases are TGTGCCTGGAGTGTACGGGGGAATCAGCCCCAGCATTTT. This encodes CAWSVRGNQPQHF.

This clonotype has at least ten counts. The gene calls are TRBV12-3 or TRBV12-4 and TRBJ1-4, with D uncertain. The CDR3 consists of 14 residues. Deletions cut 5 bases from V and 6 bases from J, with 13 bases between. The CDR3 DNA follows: TGTGCCAGCAGTGAATGGACGGCGGATGAAAAACTGTTTTTT. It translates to CASSEWTADEKLFF.